This T cell receptor beta chain was documented in a study of CD8 T cells in ankylosing spondylitis. Study observations and caveats: Apparently characteristic of ankylosing spondylitis blood was a TCR beta motif (about 8 highly homologous variants). Both synovial fluid and blood in reactive arthritis had previously been reported to carry some motif variants.

CDR3 length: 15 amino acids. CDR1 is MNHNS and CDR2 is SASEGT in the germline V gene. J was trimmed by 4 bases and V by 6 bases; bases with no gene match: 6. Concerning this clonotype itself: No antigen is known for it.

TCRdb re-analysed the 5' RACE reads in MiXCR, keeping a single row per CDR3 protein. The sample contains about 440,000 distinct CDR3 sequences, 17% of which appear only once. The sample was blood, either unsorted or a sorted T cell fraction (not recorded which). This TCR derives from a male donor with ankylosing spondylitis. This rearrangement joins TRBV6-1 to TRBJ1-6, with 7 bases aligning to TRBD1. The CDR3 region is CASRGGRGYNSPLHF. DNA for the CDR3: TGTGCCAGCAGAGGTGGCAGGGGGTATAATTCACCCCTCCACTTT.